This T cell receptor (beta chain) was observed in a study of shared clonotypes between healthy human individuals (TCRdb year 2020). For the wider study: The cohort comprised two women and a few men aged 18 to 49 years. For each donor, CD4 naive and CD4 memory were each run on three plates, CD8 naive on two plates, and CD8 memory on one plate. Blood TCR repertoires of about 5 healthy adults were deeply sequenced to estimate repertoire size and the extent of clonotype sharing between individuals. To increase sequencing depth and limit assay-specific biases, different laboratories used diverse techniques to prepare libraries and sequence TCR repertoires. Between about 0.85 and 9.5 billion PBMCs per donor were obtained by leukapheresis.

The germline V gene yields SGHRS for CDR1 and YFSETQ for CDR2. V drops 4 bases and J drops 0 bases, leaving 17 bases in between. Inclusive of the bounding cysteine and phenylalanine, the CDR3 is 16 residues long. Only the CDR3 DNA is retained, 48 bases long and in frame from the first base. TCR CDR3 regions were amplified from genomic DNA by multiplex PCR using the deep immunoSEQ assay. Genomic DNA extracted from each cell subset was distributed evenly over all wells of several immunoSEQ 96-well plates, and each plate served as one replicate. Each replicate PCR for sorted subsets received approximately 200 ng genomic DNA, equal to some 32,000 T cell genomes. The purified libraries were quantified using a Qubit 3.0 fluorometer, sized with a Bioanalyzer 2100, and then quantified again using the KAPA Library Quantification kit. Every immunoSEQ 96-well plate was sequenced on a dedicated single-read 150-cycle Illumina NextSeq 550 flow cell. As for the authors' bioinformatics: Because only junctional sequences without quality scores were contained in the immunoSEQ output, filtering matching that applied to full-length reads could not be performed. To assign V/J genes and CDR3, sequences were annotated against IMGT germline references using PyIR, a Python wrapper for IgBLAST v1.9. Reads with weak V/J assignments (E-value above 1e-6), missing CDR3, stop codons, out-of-frame junctions, or ambiguous translated residues were removed. V3J clonotypes were defined by identical inferred V gene, J gene, and CDR3 amino acid sequence. Percentage overlap between repertoires was computed as shared unique clonotypes divided by the size of the smaller repertoire. Richness of each repertoire was evaluated using RTK rarefaction, the Chao1 estimator, and Recon v2.1 estimates of unobserved clonotypes. OLGA was used to compute generation probabilities for all TCRbeta clonotypes that the gDNA method yielded from a few donors. In TCRdb, the immuneACCESS table is reduced to in-frame sequences with V and J assigned. These tables do not hold every clone; where another copy was compared, an unresolved V gene accounts for under half, and the others remain unexplained. The V and J calls and clone size are taken from that table; D and trimming were inferred from the DNA. In all, the sample holds roughly 1.5 million clones, and approximately 98% of those were seen once. The top ten clones comprise about 0.45% of the sample.

Overall study results and their limits: Higher generation probabilities were observed for clonotypes shared by all four sorted-subset donors than for non-shared clonotypes. Pairwise subsampling led to the expectation that sequencing depth would affect the degree of clonotype sharing among donors. Even with the large sequencing depth, rarefaction of the sorted-subset datasets indicated that sequencing was incomplete. When four donors were compared, the shared fraction of clonotypes was about 5% for naive CD4, about 4% for naive CD8, 2.3% for memory CD4, and 0.4% for memory CD8. Sampling was restricted to blood, and TCR repertoires in tissues likely differ from the TCR repertoires found in blood. Estimated clonotype richness was generally larger for naive than for memory subsets. Because the study included only a small number of donors, the genetic and exposure-history diversity represented was limited.

The donors were healthy, HIV-negative adults who had no recently reported acute infections or vaccinations. All donors were Caucasian adults living in Nashville, Tennessee, USA. Magnetic negative selection was used to enrich CD4+ T cells, after which naive cells were positively selected on CD45RA and the negative fraction became the memory subset. Blood was collected by leukapheresis, and PBMCs were isolated by Ficoll-Histopaque density gradient centrifugation and then cryopreserved in liquid nitrogen vapor phase. Analytical flow cytometry was used to check the purity and quantity of every magnetically sorted T cell population. Genomic DNA was isolated from each sorted fraction and quantified by UV absorbance on a Nanodrop 2000c. With respect to this clone: The clone's antigen remains unknown. Base quality data are lacking; no much larger clone is found one base away.

The source material was naive CD4+ T cells sorted from blood. The intended sense of this specimen's cell subset or site label: CD45RA+ positively selected. The TCR was taken from a man younger than 45 in good health. The chain is encoded by TRBV5-1 joined to TRBJ2-7, and TRBD1 may be the D gene, going by 6 matching bases. DNA sequence: TGCGCCAGCAGCCCCCAGGTGGCAGGGGCCTCCTACGAGCAGTACTTC. Its protein product is CASSPQVAGASYEQYF.